This T cell receptor beta chain comes out of a study of blood T cells in healthy people across ages. V was pared by 6 bases and J by 0 bases, with 2 bases of the junction left unmatched. This CDR3 region has 14 residues. Together with a sample-barcoded 5' primer, a J-beta primer mix was included in a second PCR lasting roughly 6 to 12 cycles. Carrying 12 random nucleotides, a template-switch adaptor labeled each individual cDNA molecule. TCRdb independently ran MiXCR on the 5' RACE reads; one entry per CDR3 protein. The repertoire holds about 780,000 distinct CDR3 sequences, with more than 25% as singletons. PBMCs were isolated at a quantity of at least 6 million per sample. A further study also used this sample, focusing on T cells of mothers and their children. That report notes: Donors were three healthy Caucasian mothers and their six children.

This sequence was found in a boy aged 10-17 years in good health. Sequencing used blood. The V call is TRBV12-3 or TRBV12-4, the J call TRBJ2-3; 8 bases are shared with TRBD2. CDR3 sequence: CASRGTRSTDTQYF. CDR3 DNA sequence: TGTGCCAGCAGGGGGACTAGAAGCACAGATACGCAGTATTTT.